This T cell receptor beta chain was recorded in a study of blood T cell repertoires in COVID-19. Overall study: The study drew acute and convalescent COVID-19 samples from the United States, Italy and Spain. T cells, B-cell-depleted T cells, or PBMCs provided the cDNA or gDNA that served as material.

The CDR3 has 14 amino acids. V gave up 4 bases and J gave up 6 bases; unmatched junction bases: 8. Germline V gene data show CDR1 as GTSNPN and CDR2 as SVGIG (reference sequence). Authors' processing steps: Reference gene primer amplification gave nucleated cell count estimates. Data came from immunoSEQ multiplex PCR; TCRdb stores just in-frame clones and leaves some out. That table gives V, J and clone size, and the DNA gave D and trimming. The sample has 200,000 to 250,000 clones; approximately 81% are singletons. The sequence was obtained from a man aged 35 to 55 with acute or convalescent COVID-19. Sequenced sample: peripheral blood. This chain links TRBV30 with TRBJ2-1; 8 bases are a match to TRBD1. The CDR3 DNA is TGTGCCTGGATAGGACAGGGTCGGGTCAATGAGCAGTTCTTC. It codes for CAWIGQGRVNEQFF. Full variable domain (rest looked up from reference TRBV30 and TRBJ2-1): SQTIHQWPATLVQPVGSPLSLECTVEGTSNPNLYWYRQAAGRGLQLLFYSVGIGQISSEVPQNLSASRPQDRQFILSSKKLLLSDSGFYLCAWIGQGRVNEQFFGPGTRLTVL.